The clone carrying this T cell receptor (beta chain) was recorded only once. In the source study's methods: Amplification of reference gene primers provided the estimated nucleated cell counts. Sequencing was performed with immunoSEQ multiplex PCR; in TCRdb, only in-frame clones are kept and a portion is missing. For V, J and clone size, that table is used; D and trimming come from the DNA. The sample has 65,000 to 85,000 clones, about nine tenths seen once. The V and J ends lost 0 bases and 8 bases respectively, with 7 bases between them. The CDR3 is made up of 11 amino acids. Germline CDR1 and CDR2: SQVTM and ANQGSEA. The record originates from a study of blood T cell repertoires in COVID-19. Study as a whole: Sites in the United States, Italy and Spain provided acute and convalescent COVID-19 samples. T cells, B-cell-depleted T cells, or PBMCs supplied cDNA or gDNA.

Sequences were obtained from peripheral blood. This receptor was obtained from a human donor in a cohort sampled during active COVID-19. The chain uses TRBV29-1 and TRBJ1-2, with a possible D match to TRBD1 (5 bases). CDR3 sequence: CSVEDPGGYTF. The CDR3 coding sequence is TGCAGCGTTGAAGATCCAGGGGGCTACACCTTC. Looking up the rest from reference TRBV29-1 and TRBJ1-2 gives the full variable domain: SAVISQKPSRDICQRGTSLTIQCQVDSQVTMMFWYRQQPGQSLTLIATANQGSEATYESGFVIDKFPISRPNLTFSTLTVSNMSPEDSSIYLCSVEDPGGYTFGSGTRLTVV.